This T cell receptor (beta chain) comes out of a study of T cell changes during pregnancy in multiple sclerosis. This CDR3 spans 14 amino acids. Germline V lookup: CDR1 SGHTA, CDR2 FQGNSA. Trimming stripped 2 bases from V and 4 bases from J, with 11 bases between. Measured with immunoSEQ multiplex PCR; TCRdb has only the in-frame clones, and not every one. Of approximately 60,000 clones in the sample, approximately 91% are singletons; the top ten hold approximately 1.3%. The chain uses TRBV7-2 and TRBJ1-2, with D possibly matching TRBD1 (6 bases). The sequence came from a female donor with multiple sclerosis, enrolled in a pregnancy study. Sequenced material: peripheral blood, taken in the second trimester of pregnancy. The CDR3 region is CASSLIDRLYGYTF. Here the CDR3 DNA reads TGTGCCAGCAGCTTAATCGACAGGCTCTATGGCTACACCTTC.